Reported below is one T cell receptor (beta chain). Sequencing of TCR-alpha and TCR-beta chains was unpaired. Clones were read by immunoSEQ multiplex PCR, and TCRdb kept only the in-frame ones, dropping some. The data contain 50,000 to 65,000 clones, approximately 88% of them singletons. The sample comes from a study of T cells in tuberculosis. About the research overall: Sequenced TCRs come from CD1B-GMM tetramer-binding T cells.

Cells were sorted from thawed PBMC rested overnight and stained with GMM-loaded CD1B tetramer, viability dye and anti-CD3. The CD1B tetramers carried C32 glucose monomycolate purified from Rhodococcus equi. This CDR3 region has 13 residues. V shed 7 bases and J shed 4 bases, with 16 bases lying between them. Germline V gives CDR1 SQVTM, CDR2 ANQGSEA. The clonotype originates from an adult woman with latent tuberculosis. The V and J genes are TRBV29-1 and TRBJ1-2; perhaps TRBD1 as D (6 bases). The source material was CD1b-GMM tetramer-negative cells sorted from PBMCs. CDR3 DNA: TGCAGCGCAGGACAGCGAGGGGGCTATGGCTACACCTTC. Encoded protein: CSAGQRGGYGYTF.